The 26 T cell receptor beta chains in this list originate from one sample, sequenced in a study of blood T cells in healthy people across ages. For the second PCR, which ran for about 6 to 11 cycles, a sample-barcoded 5' primer and a J-beta primer mix were used. TCRdb itself ran the 5' RACE reads through MiXCR, one entry per CDR3 protein. This sample has about 640,000 distinct CDR3 sequences; roughly three fifths occur once, and the top ten carry roughly 34%. The sequencing input was blood. The receptors stem from a man in his 60s in good health.

Note on this clonotype: A read error is possible here, since a much larger clone lies one base away. The chain is built from TRBV20-1 and TRBJ2-1; perhaps TRBD1 as D (7 bases). CDR1 and CDR2 (germline): DFQATT, SNEGSKA (reference sequence). The CDR3 runs 17 residues. The ends were cut back, 1 base at V and 8 bases at J, with 24 bases in the middle. In nucleotides, the CDR3 is TGCAGTGCTAGAGCGCCCTCCCGGACCCAGGGGGGCTATGAGCAGTTCTTC. It codes for CSARAPSRTQGGYEQFF.

The CDR3 bases are TGTGCCAGCAGTTTAGGGGAAGCTGGTCAGCCCCAGCATTTT. The encoded protein is CASSLGEAGQPQHF. V usage is TRBV6-5 and J usage is TRBJ1-5; a possible D gene is TRBD1 (5 bases). This CDR3 comprises 14 residues. Germline V gives CDR1 MNHEY, CDR2 SVGAGI. The ends were cut back, 4 bases at V and 6 bases at J, with 13 bases in the middle.

The V call is TRBV20-1, the J call TRBJ2-5; D perhaps matches TRBD1 (5 bases). This CDR3 is built from 15 residues. Trimming stripped 5 bases from V and 2 bases from J, with 18 bases between. Germline V lookup: CDR1 DFQATT, CDR2 SNEGSKA (reference sequence). CDR3 loop: CSAGKGHRIQETQYF. The CDR3 bases are TGCAGTGCTGGAAAAGGACACCGGATTCAAGAGACCCAGTACTTC.

This sequence joins TRBV6-5 and TRBJ2-7; TRBD1 matches 11 bases. V was clipped by 0 bases and J by 4 bases; unmatched bases: 2. Germline CDR1 reads MNHEY; CDR2 reads SVGAGI. This CDR3 spans 15 amino acids. As DNA, the CDR3 is TGTGCCAGCAGTTACTCCGGACAGGGGGCGTACGAGCAGTACTTC. It specifies CASSYSGQGAYEQYF.

A note on this clonotype: Possible read error: a much larger clone is one base away. J is TRBJ2-5 and V is TRBV7-8; TRBD1 matches at 8 bases. Germline V gene lookup returns CDR1 SGHVS and CDR2 FQNEAQ. The length of the CDR3 is 13 residues. The DNA for the CDR3 is TGTGCCAACAGCTCAGGGGGCTCGGGGACCCAGTACTTC. As protein: CANSSGGSGTQYF.

The rearrangement joins TRBV3-1 to TRBJ2-4; TRBD1 might be the D (5 bases). TRBJ2-7 matches the DNA end more closely, so the J call is doubtful. The CDR3 covers 15 residues. Per the germline V gene, CDR1 is LGHDT and CDR2 is YNNKEL (reference sequence). As DNA, the CDR3 is TGTGCCAGCAGCCTCGACAGTAGTGGTGGTGACGAGCAGTACTTC. Its protein product is CASSLDSSGGDEQYF.

V gene TRBV5-1 combines with J gene TRBJ2-1; D may be TRBD2 (6 bases). The CDR3 length is 12 residues. Germline V lookup: CDR1 SGHRS, CDR2 YFSETQ. Trimming stripped 3 bases from V and 9 bases from J, with 10 bases between. The CDR3 bases are TGCGCCAGCAGCTCCACTAGCTTTGAGCAGTTCTTC. The encoded protein is CASSSTSFEQFF.

The CDR3 region is CASIRSTYNSPLHF. The CDR3 nucleotides read TGTGCCAGCATCCGGAGCACCTATAATTCACCCCTCCACTTT. V usage is TRBV6-6 and J usage is TRBJ1-6, with D unclear. The CDR3 totals 14 residues. Per germline, CDR1 MNHNY and CDR2 SVGAGI (reference sequence). With 7 bases removed from V and 2 bases from J, the gap between germline ends came to 9 bases.

V gene TRBV20-1 combines with J gene TRBJ1-2, with D possibly being TRBD1 (6 bases). The V gene's germline CDR1 is DFQATT and CDR2 SNEGSKA (reference sequence). There are 15 residues in the CDR3. V dropped 7 bases and J dropped 10 bases, with 28 bases sitting between them. The chain's CDR3 is CSVTLGGHSTSDYTF. The CDR3 nucleotides are TGCAGTGTTACCCTGGGGGGACACTCCACGAGCGACTACACCTTC.

The sample holds one count of this clonotype. The chain uses TRBV9 and TRBJ2-3; the match to TRBD1 covers 11 bases. The ends lost 0 bases at V and 4 bases at J; junction bases unmatched: 7. The CDR3 is made up of 17 amino acids. Germline assignment: CDR1 SGDLS and CDR2 YYNGEE. The CDR3 protein is CASSVVGTGGSADTQYF. The CDR3 DNA reads as TGTGCCAGCAGCGTAGTGGGGACAGGGGGTTCGGCAGATACGCAGTATTTT.

This clonotype showed up just a few times. This chain connects TRBV3-1 to TRBJ2-1, with 10 bases fitting TRBD2. Germline V CDR1 and CDR2: LGHDT, YNNKEL (reference sequence). J was trimmed by 15 bases and V by 4 bases; bases with no gene match: 6. The CDR3 sequence is 12 residues long. In DNA, the CDR3 is TGTGCCAGCAGCCCCGCTAGCGGGGGACCGTTCTTC. This encodes CASSPASGGPFF.

This sequence joins TRBV11-2 and TRBJ1-4; D is ambiguous. V gave up 5 bases and J gave up 7 bases, with 17 bases separating them. Germline V gene data show CDR1 as SGHAT and CDR2 as FQNNGV. The CDR3 totals 15 residues. The CDR3: CASSPTGVIGEKLFF. The CDR3 DNA is TGTGCCAGCAGCCCTACGGGCGTTATAGGTGAAAAACTGTTTTTT.

The sample holds one count of this clonotype. The chain couples TRBV5-1 to TRBJ1-2; D perhaps matches TRBD1 (5 bases). The CDR3 is 13 amino acids. Trimming cost V 2 bases and J 6 bases, with 11 bases left between them. Per the germline V gene, CDR1 is SGHRS and CDR2 is YFSETQ. The CDR3 loop reads CASSFDSVDGYTF. The DNA of the CDR3 is TGCGCCAGCAGCTTCGACAGTGTGGATGGCTACACCTTC. Complete variable domain (other parts from reference TRBV5-1 and TRBJ1-2): KAGVTQTPRYLIKTRGQQVTLSCSPISGHRSVSWYQQTPGQGLQFLFEYFSETQRNKGNFPGRFSGRQFSNSRSEMNVSTLELGDSALYLCASSFDSVDGYTFGSGTRLTVV.

This clonotype was counted a few times. The chain couples TRBV20-1 to TRBJ2-7; tentatively, D is TRBD1 (6 bases). The CDR3 extends over 14 amino acids. Germline values: CDR1 DFQATT, CDR2 SNEGSKA (reference sequence). V dropped 2 bases and J dropped 4 bases, with 15 bases sitting between them. CDR3 nucleotides: TGCAGTGCTAGAAGTCGGACAGCACTATACGAGCAGTACTTC. This translates into CSARSRTALYEQYF.

This clonotype was detected only a few times. The genes are TRBV12-3 or TRBV12-4 and TRBJ2-1; D not resolved. The CDR3 has 13 residues. V was clipped by 3 bases and J by 7 bases, with 10 bases between them. The CDR3 loop reads CASSFNRANEQFF. CDR3 sequence (DNA): TGTGCCAGCAGTTTTAATAGGGCGAATGAGCAGTTCTTC.

This sequence joins TRBV20-1 and TRBJ2-3; weak D call: TRBD2 (6 bases). The CDR3 has 14 amino acids. V was shortened by 2 bases and J by 3 bases, with 12 bases between the two germline ends. Germline CDR1 and CDR2: DFQATT and SNEGSKA (reference sequence). The CDR3 DNA is TGCAGTGCTAGATTCGGGAGTGGGACAGATACGCAGTATTTT. As protein: CSARFGSGTDTQYF.

The J gene is TRBJ1-1, the V gene TRBV7-2, with a tentative D call TRBD1 (5 bases). There are 14 residues in the CDR3. Looked up from germline, CDR1 is SGHTA and CDR2 is FQGNSA. With 3 bases removed from V and 5 bases from J, the gap between germline ends came to 13 bases. The CDR3 nucleotides read TGTGCCAGCAGCTTCAATGGGGGAGTAACTGAAGCTTTCTTT. As protein: CASSFNGGVTEAFF.

This clonotype was detected only a few times. The J gene is TRBJ1-4, the V gene TRBV27; 8 positions match TRBD1. Germline CDR1 reads MNHEY; CDR2 reads SMNVEV (reference sequence). Trimming took 6 bases from V and 5 from J; bases not matched to a gene: 5. The CDR3 spans 14 residues. The CDR3 is CASRRQGKNEKLFF. The CDR3 DNA reads TGTGCCAGCAGACGACAGGGGAAGAATGAAAAACTGTTTTTT.

The chain is built from TRBV20-1 and TRBJ1-4; the match to TRBD1 covers 7 bases. CDR1 is DFQATT, CDR2 SNEGSKA, per germline (reference sequence). The CDR3 is 15 amino acids. Losses at the gene ends were 3 bases for V and 6 bases for J; bases not matched to a gene: 10. CDR3 sequence (DNA): TGCAGTGCTAGTTGGCGTAGGGGGCTCGATGAAAAACTGTTTTTT. It is translated as CSASWRRGLDEKLFF.

The V and J genes are TRBV14 and TRBJ1-6; the D is unclear. CDR1 is SGHDN, CDR2 FVKESK, per germline. Trimming pared 1 base from V and 4 bases from J, leaving 11 bases between. The CDR3 contains 16 residues. This chain's CDR3 is CASSQAGRIYNSPLHF. The CDR3 coding sequence is TGTGCCAGCAGCCAAGCCGGACGGATATATAATTCACCCCTCCACTTT.

This chain connects TRBV13 to TRBJ2-6; 8 bases align to TRBD1. CDR1 is PRHDT, CDR2 FYEKMQ, per germline (reference sequence). This CDR3 has 15 residues. V was clipped by 10 bases and J by 4 bases; unmatched bases: 9. Written as DNA, the CDR3 is TGTGCCACCACCAGGGGGCGAACCGGGGCCAACGTCCTGACTTTC. Its translation is CATTRGRTGANVLTF.

This clonotype was found a few times. This chain uses TRBV20-1 with TRBJ2-5; D tentatively fits TRBD1 or TRBD2 (5 bases each). V shed 2 bases and J shed 3 bases, with 7 bases lying between them. Germline-derived CDR1 and CDR2 are DFQATT and SNEGSKA (reference sequence). The length of the CDR3 is 12 residues. CDR3 loop: CSARWGKETQYF. The CDR3 coding sequence is TGCAGTGCTAGATGGGGGAAAGAGACCCAGTACTTC.

The rearrangement joins TRBV10-3 to TRBJ2-7; D is unclear. This CDR3 has 14 amino acids. V was trimmed by 7 bases and J by 1 base, leaving 14 bases between them. Germline V gene sequence: CDR1 ENHRY, CDR2 SYGVKD. The DNA of the CDR3 is TGTGCCATCACGGCCGACGGCGGTTCCTACGAGCAGTACTTC. Amino acid sequence: CAITADGGSYEQYF.

The J gene is TRBJ2-5, the V gene TRBV27, with 8 bases identical to TRBD1. From germline, CDR1 is MNHEY and CDR2 SMNVEV (reference sequence). The CDR3 contains 15 residues. V dropped 3 bases and J dropped 5; count of bases not matched to a gene: 8. The CDR3 sequence is CASSFGRGRGETQYF. The CDR3 DNA follows: TGTGCCAGCAGTTTTGGCAGGGGGCGCGGGGAGACCCAGTACTTC.

This clonotype turned up a few times. The chain combines TRBV5-1 with TRBJ2-3; perhaps TRBD2 as D (7 bases). Trimming removed 4 bases from V and 2 bases from J, with 11 bases in between. The CDR3 consists of 14 residues. The germline gives CDR1 SGHRS, CDR2 YFSETQ. The CDR3: CASSDGGPTDTQYF. CDR3 bases: TGCGCCAGCAGCGACGGGGGGCCCACAGATACGCAGTATTTT.

V gene TRBV20-1 combines with J gene TRBJ1-6; D not certain. This CDR3 comprises 16 residues. Germline lookup yields CDR1 DFQATT and CDR2 SNEGSKA (reference sequence). Trimming took 1 base from V and 7 from J, leaving 17 bases between them. CDR3 residues: CSARGFGQSPNSPLHF. The CDR3 coding sequence is TGCAGTGCTAGAGGTTTCGGGCAGTCCCCCAATTCACCCCTCCACTTT.